This TCR beta chain was recorded in a study of T cell responses to AZD1222 COVID-19 vaccine listed by TCRdb under 2021. Study-wide context: AZD1222 recipients given second doses at about 4 weeks or at about 12 weeks were pooled, since spike-specific TCR depth and breadth were not found to differ between the two schedules. TCR sequencing was performed for about 250 trial participants, of whom 200 to 210 were given two doses of AZD1222 and approximately 25 were given two doses of MenACWY control vaccine. Enrollment into the trials was organized by age into subgroups of 18-55, 56-69 and 70-plus years, and those subgroups contained roughly 140, 27 and 60 TCR-sequenced participants, respectively.

Read against the paper, the sample's time point label means: baseline before first vaccination. Vaccinee samples were obtained from the UK trials COV001 and COV002, which included a single-blind randomized controlled phase 2/3 trial of AZD1222 (ChAdOx1 nCoV-19) in healthy adults. Trial participant PBMC samples were collected at day 0 and day 28 after the second dose for TCRbeta chain sequencing. This clone was seen only once. This receptor's antigen is unknown. Base qualities were left out, and no much larger clone turns up one base away. The CDR3 regions of human TCRbeta chains were analyzed by immunosequencing. Processing in the source paper ran as follows. Repertoire TCRs were matched against a reference library of SARS-CoV-2-specific TCRs generated with the MIRA antigen-specificity platform. Breadth was defined as the fraction of unique TCRs that were SARS-CoV-2-associated, and depth was defined as the fraction of total T cells that were SARS-CoV-2-associated. Each spike-specific TCR was assigned to its reactive spike region and to a CD4 or CD8 class using the MIRA data. Log10-transformed breadth and depth values were compared by one-way ANOVA with Sidak's multiple comparisons tests. This immuneACCESS table, as held by TCRdb, lists in-frame sequences with V and J called but not all clones. Of the missing ones, under half trace to an unresolved V gene in checked studies; the others have no known cause. V and J calls plus clone size are reproduced from that table; the DNA served to infer D and trimming. Within this sample are fewer than 30,000 clones, with over 90% of them counted one time only. Over 6.5% of the sample comes from the top ten.

What the work shows at the level of the full study, not this receptor alone: Participants were mostly white British, with more females than males. The authors suggested clonal diversity may have been underestimated. Because no day 14 peak-response samples were available, the repertoires could be characterized only after the peak T cell response. Conclusions about previously exposed vaccinees are limited because only 5 or 6 AZD1222 recipients were SARS-CoV-2 seropositive at baseline. The vaccine-associated CD4 TCRs covered the entire spike protein, and the dominant responses fell in regions 160-218 and 743-854. In the small 56-69-year group, the increase in depth fell short of significance, most likely because of low power. After two AZD1222 doses, spike-specific TCR breadth and depth were significantly higher than at day 0 and than in MenACWY recipients. Reportedly, close to half of the unique spike-specific TCRs recognized epitopes lying outside the regions that are mutated in the B.1.351 and B.1.1.7 variants.

From the cysteine through the phenylalanine, the CDR3 covers 15 amino acids. Of all the DNA, just the CDR3 is kept, 45 bases in frame from base 1. CDR1 is given as LNHDA and CDR2 as SQIVND, both from the germline V gene (reference sequence). Trimming takes 3 bases off V and 6 bases off J; junction bases not matched to a gene: 6. Sequenced material: peripheral blood, taken on day 0 of AZD1222 vaccination. This receptor was taken from an adult in good health. The rearrangement joined TRBV19 to TRBJ2-7, and 12 junction bases match TRBD1. The DNA sequence is given as TGTGCCAGTAGTATCGGGGACAGGGGGCTCTCCGAGCAGTACTTC. This is translated as CASSIGDRGLSEQYF. With all but the CDR3 taken from the reference TRBV19 and TRBJ2-7 genes, the full variable domain is: DGGITQSPKYLFRKEGQNVTLSCEQNLNHDAMYWYRQDPGQGLRLIYYSQIVNDFQKGDIAEGYSVSREKKESFPLTVTSAQKNPTAFYLCASSIGDRGLSEQYFGPGTRLTVT.